The rows below give T cell receptor beta chains drawn from one sample of a study of identical twins. Each CDR3 protein gets one entry after TCRdb re-called the 5' RACE reads with MiXCR. The top ten hold about 8.1% of the sample, which has a few hundred thousand distinct CDR3 sequences, around 9.7% seen once. Sequencing used naive T cells sorted from blood. These receptors were taken from a woman aged 45-65 years in good health. CDR3s leave out the opening cysteine and the closing phenylalanine or tryptophan. The order of the fields is V gene, J gene, clone size, CDR3 protein. Clone size appears in some rows only: once, few, many, or a class for an expanded clone.

TRBV12-3/TRBV12-4	TRBJ1-1	.	ASSPGFPEAEAF
TRBV6-6	TRBJ2-1	few	ASSTTDYNEQF
TRBV18	TRBJ2-7	.	ASSMRSGGEQY
TRBV10-1	TRBJ2-3	.	ASSVVPTDTQY
TRBV7-9	TRBJ2-1	many	ASRTEGLGQF
TRBV11-2	TRBJ2-1	few	ATGALTDNEQF
TRBV10-2	TRBJ2-7	few	ASSESLGAGGPSSYEQY
TRBV5-1	TRBJ2-7	few	ASSSSPGTRSYEQY
TRBV12-3/TRBV12-4	TRBJ1-1	.	ASSLRQGTNTEAF
TRBV7-8	TRBJ2-7	.	ASSLVLSGSHYEQY
TRBV29-1	TRBJ2-3	few	SVEDSLGFLDTQY
TRBV19	TRBJ2-3	few	ASEPASTDTQY
TRBV3-1	TRBJ2-7	few	ASSQEGQGPY
TRBV7-9	TRBJ2-7	few	ASSLSGRLYEQY
TRBV6-5	TRBJ2-1	few	ASSRNVDPYNEQF
TRBV2	TRBJ2-2	few	ASSFRPVGTGELF
TRBV12-3/TRBV12-4	TRBJ2-5	few	ASSLLGRGQETQY
TRBV11-2	TRBJ2-1	few	ASHGVFSYNEQF
TRBV5-1	TRBJ2-1	many	ASSLAGREAKF
TRBV13	TRBJ2-5	.	ASSFSAGEETQY
TRBV5-1	TRBJ2-3	many	ASSLEFSGTYTDTQY
TRBV12-3/TRBV12-4	TRBJ2-1	.	ASSLGQGLAGGSEQF
TRBV29-1	TRBJ2-7	.	SVGGIGRTYEQY
TRBV12-3/TRBV12-4	TRBJ1-4	many	ASKSTDRGVGEKLF
TRBV5-1	TRBJ1-4	.	ASSSGQRSEKLF
TRBV29-1	TRBJ2-6	.	SVEDGQGNSGANVLT